The present T cell receptor beta chain was sequenced within a study of cytomegalovirus exposure and HLA in healthy donors. Turning to this clone: Antigen unknown.

Regarding the study as a whole: In an earlier analysis, most TCR beta V segments were productive about 87% or about 30% of the time. A missense DCLRE1C variant was associated with V- and J-gene trimming of TCR beta chains in a later analysis, and an independent cohort replicated the association.

PCR employed 60 Vbeta and 13 Jbeta primers. Sequenced by immunoSEQ multiplex PCR; TCRdb stores in-frame clones only, minus some. The table includes fewer than 200,000 clones, more than 65% detected once. The source of this sequence is a girl aged 2 to 9 in good health and CMV-seropositive. The sequenced material came from PBMCs.

The CDR3 DNA follows: TGTGCCAGCAGGGGAACGCGGGGGGGAGCCTACGAGCAGTACTTC. Protein: CASRGTRGGAYEQYF. The chain has TRBV5-6 and TRBJ2-7; 9 nucleotides line up with TRBD2. There are 15 residues in the CDR3. The junction had 8 bases not matched to a gene; V was cut back by 5 bases and J by 2 bases. CDR1 is SGHDT, CDR2 YYEEEE, per germline.